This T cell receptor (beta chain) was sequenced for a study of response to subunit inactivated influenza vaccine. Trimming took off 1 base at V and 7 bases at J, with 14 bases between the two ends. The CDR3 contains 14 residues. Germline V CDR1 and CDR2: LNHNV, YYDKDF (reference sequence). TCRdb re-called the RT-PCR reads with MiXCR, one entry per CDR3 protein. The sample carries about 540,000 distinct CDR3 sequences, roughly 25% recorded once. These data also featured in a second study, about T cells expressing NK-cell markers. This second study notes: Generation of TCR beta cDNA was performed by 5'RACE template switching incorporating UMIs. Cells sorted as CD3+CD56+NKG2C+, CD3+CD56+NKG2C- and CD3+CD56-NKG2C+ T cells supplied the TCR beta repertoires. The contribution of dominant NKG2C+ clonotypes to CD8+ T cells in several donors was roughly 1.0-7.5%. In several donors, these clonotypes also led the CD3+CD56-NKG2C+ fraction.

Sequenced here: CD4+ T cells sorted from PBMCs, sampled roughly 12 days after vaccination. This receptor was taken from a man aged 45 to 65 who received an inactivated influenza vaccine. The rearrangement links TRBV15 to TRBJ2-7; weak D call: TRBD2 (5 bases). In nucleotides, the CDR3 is TGTGCCACCAGCAGAGGGGCAATCTCGGGGGAGCAGTACTTC. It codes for CATSRGAISGEQYF.